One and the same sample provided the 16 T cell receptor beta chains below, sequenced in a study of cytomegalovirus exposure and HLA in healthy donors. 60 Vbeta and 13 Jbeta primers were used in PCR. Assay: immunoSEQ multiplex PCR; the TCRdb copy retains only in-frame clones and omits some. The table records some 150,000 clones, 80% of them present only once. Sample: PBMCs. The receptors stem from a male donor in good health and CMV-seronegative.

The rearrangement links TRBV18 to TRBJ2-5; no firm D call. The length of the CDR3 is 13 residues. CDR1 is KGHSH and CDR2 is LQKENI in the germline V gene. V was cut by 4 bases and J by 4 bases, with 10 bases left in between. The DNA of the CDR3 is TGTGCCAGCTCACGTAGCCCGGGAGAGACCCAGTACTTC. Amino acids: CASSRSPGETQYF.

Only one count was recorded for this clone. The CDR3 DNA follows: TGCACCGCCATGGGCGGGGCGAGCTCCTACAATGAGCAGTTCTTC. It yields the protein CTAMGGASSYNEQFF. This chain connects TRBV29-1 to TRBJ2-1; tentatively, D is TRBD2 (6 bases). The CDR3 sequence is 15 residues long. The germline CDR1 and CDR2 sequences are SQVTM and ANQGSEA.

V gene TRBV7-3 combines with J gene TRBJ1-1; unclear D gene. V was pared by 2 bases and J by 8 bases, with 12 bases between. Germline CDR1 SGHTA, CDR2 FQGTGA. CDR3 length: 13 amino acids. The CDR3 nucleotides are TGTGCCAGCAGCTTAGCCCCGCGCCGGGAAGCTTTCTTT. It yields the protein CASSLAPRREAFF.

The rearrangement links TRBV6-5 to TRBJ2-7, with 9 positions matching TRBD1. Germline lookup yields CDR1 MNHEY and CDR2 SVGAGI. V shed 5 bases, J shed 5 bases, and the junction held 7 bases outside the gene matches. CDR3 length: 14 amino acids. The CDR3 DNA reads TGTGCCAGCAGTCCTGGACAGGGGCGCGACGAGCAGTACTTC. Translated, it gives CASSPGQGRDEQYF.

This chain joins TRBV9 and TRBJ2-3; 8 bases fit TRBD2. Germline loops: CDR1 SGDLS, CDR2 YYNGEE. Unmatched junction bases numbered 12, after V lost 4 bases and J lost 2 bases. The CDR3 is made up of 17 amino acids. CDR3 bases: TGTGCCAGCAGCTTAACCGGGACTAGTCATCCCACAGATACGCAGTATTTT. Its translation: CASSLTGTSHPTDTQYF.

This clone has a handful of counts. This chain joins TRBV6-5 and TRBJ1-3; D gene ambiguous. This CDR3 is built from 16 residues. V gave up 0 bases and J gave up 0 bases, with 9 bases separating them. Germline CDR1 is MNHEY and CDR2 is SVGAGI. CDR3 sequence: CASSYSSMSSGNTIYF. The CDR3, as DNA: TGTGCCAGCAGTTACTCCTCCATGAGCTCTGGAAACACCATATATTTT.

The chain couples TRBV4-3 to TRBJ2-1, with 11 bases identical to TRBD1. The CDR3 totals 17 residues. V trimming: 6 bases; J trimming: 7 bases; junction bases outside the gene matches: 14. The V gene's germline CDR1 is LGHNA and CDR2 YSLEER. This CDR3 is CASSRSTPGQGENEQFF. The CDR3 nucleotides are TGCGCCAGCAGTCGAAGCACTCCGGGACAGGGGGAGAATGAGCAGTTCTTC.

This chain uses TRBV2 with TRBJ2-3; 8 positions match TRBD1. The germline V gene encodes CDR1 SNHLY and CDR2 FYNNEI. V shed 4 bases, J shed 5 bases, and the junction held 11 bases outside the gene matches. This CDR3 is built from 16 residues. The CDR3 protein is CASSVERTGSGDTQYF. DNA for the CDR3: TGTGCCAGCAGTGTTGAACGGACAGGGTCGGGAGATACGCAGTATTTT.

Here the CDR3 DNA reads TGTGCCAGCAGCCAAGATCTAACGTTAAGAGAGCAGTTCTTC. Translation: CASSQDLTLREQFF. The V call is TRBV4-2, the J call TRBJ2-1; D unresolved. This CDR3 has 14 residues. Germline V gives CDR1 LGHNA, CDR2 YNFKEQ. V lost 0 bases and J 10 bases, leaving 13 bases between the germline ends.

This clone has only a few counts. This chain joins TRBV7-6 and TRBJ2-7; D is perhaps TRBD1 (7 bases). The ends were cut back, 5 bases at V and 3 bases at J, with 14 bases in the middle. Germline assignment: CDR1 SGHVS and CDR2 FNYEAQ. CDR3 length equals 14 residues. CDR3 sequence (DNA): TGTGCCAGCAGCCGCGGGACAGAGCTCTACGAGCAGTACTTC. It is translated as CASSRGTELYEQYF.

The gene calls are TRBV7-9 and TRBJ2-7; perhaps TRBD2 as D (6 bases). Trimming pared 5 bases from V and 6 bases from J, leaving 8 bases between. The germline V gene has CDR1 SEHNR and CDR2 FQNEAQ (reference sequence). The CDR3 loop spans 11 amino acids. This CDR3 reads CASSRLGEQYF. The CDR3 coding sequence is TGTGCCAGCAGCCGACTAGGCGAGCAGTACTTC.

The chain recombines TRBV28 with TRBJ1-3; 7 bases are shared with TRBD1. Germline-derived CDR1 and CDR2 are MDHEN and SYDVKM. CDR3 size: 16 residues. With V trimmed by 6 bases and J by 0 bases, 8 bases remained unmatched. The CDR3 nucleotides are TGTGCCAGCAGCACTTCGTACAGGGGCTCTGGAAACACCATATATTTT. This encodes CASSTSYRGSGNTIYF.

This rearrangement joins TRBV6-1 to TRBJ1-5, with no clear D. The CDR3 is 15 amino acids. V shed 3 bases and J shed 0 bases, with 9 bases lying between them. Germline loops: CDR1 MNHNS, CDR2 SASEGT. CDR3 bases: TGTGCCAGCAGTGATGTCCGGGGTAGCAATCAGCCCCAGCATTTT. Translation gives CASSDVRGSNQPQHF.

This chain joins TRBV6-5 and TRBJ1-5, with D unclear. The germline gives CDR1 MNHEY, CDR2 SVGAGI. V gave up 6 bases and J gave up 10 bases, with 19 bases separating them. CDR3 length: 14 residues. The CDR3 DNA follows: TGTGCCAGCAGAAGGGCAGGAGACTCGGGACCCCAGCATTTT. This translates into CASRRAGDSGPQHF.

The rearrangement uses TRBV13 and TRBJ2-7; 7 bases map to TRBD1. Germline V gene data show CDR1 as PRHDT and CDR2 as FYEKMQ (reference sequence). V dropped 5 bases and J dropped 3; count of bases not matched to a gene: 1. This CDR3 comprises 12 residues. Here the CDR3 DNA reads TGTGCCAGCAGCCAGGGGGACTACGAGCAGTACTTC. This encodes CASSQGDYEQYF.

This clone was seen a few times. This chain links TRBV4-1 with TRBJ1-2; 8 nucleotides align to TRBD1. The germline V gene encodes CDR1 MGHRA and CDR2 YSYEKL. Losses at the gene ends were 2 bases for V and 5 bases for J; bases not matched to a gene: 1. CDR3 length: 13 residues. CDR3 sequence: CASSQRQGYGYTF. CDR3 coding DNA: TGCGCCAGCAGCCAACGACAGGGGTATGGCTACACCTTC.